This passage covers 30 T cell receptor beta chains from one sample sequenced in a study of blood T cells in healthy people across ages. A second PCR of 7 to 11 cycles used a sample-barcoded 5' primer and a J-beta primer mix. TCRdb itself ran the 5' RACE reads through MiXCR, one entry per CDR3 protein. The sample includes about 1 million distinct CDR3 sequences, around 45% of them seen just once. The material sequenced was blood. The receptors originated from a woman in her sixties or seventies in good health.

This clonotype was seen more than once but under ten times. The chain is built from TRBV29-1 and TRBJ2-1; 8 bases map to TRBD2. The CDR3 covers 14 residues. V dropped 7 bases and J dropped 5; count of bases not matched to a gene: 10. Looked up from germline, CDR1 is SQVTM and CDR2 is ANQGSEA. CDR3 in amino acids: CSATPNGRDNEQFF. The DNA of the CDR3 is TGCAGCGCCACCCCTAACGGGAGGGACAATGAGCAGTTCTTC.

The chain has TRBV29-1 and TRBJ2-7, with TRBD1 identical over 8 bases. The V gene end was trimmed by 7 bases and the J gene end by 7 bases; junction bases not matched to a gene: 6. CDR1 and CDR2 (germline): SQVTM, ANQGSEA. This CDR3 comprises 11 residues. The CDR3 reads CSGRTGFEQYF. CDR3 coding DNA: TGCAGCGGCCGGACAGGGTTTGAGCAGTACTTC.

This clonotype turned up a few times. The gene calls are TRBV20-1 and TRBJ2-1; 10 bases align to TRBD2. This CDR3 spans 13 amino acids. V lost 6 bases, J lost 8 bases, and 7 bases stayed unmatched. CDR1 and CDR2 from the germline V gene are DFQATT and SNEGSKA (reference sequence). This CDR3 reads CSATPGTSDEQFF. In DNA form, the CDR3 reads TGCAGTGCCACCCCCGGGACTAGCGATGAGCAGTTCTTC.

V is TRBV24-1 and J is TRBJ2-1; 9 bases line up with TRBD2. The assigned J gene may be wrong: the sequence end matches TRBJ2-7 better. Germline assignment: CDR1 KGHDR and CDR2 SFDVKD. This CDR3 contains 18 residues. For the CDR3, the DNA is TGTGCCACCAGTGACCCCTCTTCGACTAGCGGATCCTACAATGAGCAGTACTTC. It is translated as CATSDPSSTSGSYNEQYF.

V gene TRBV7-2 combines with J gene TRBJ2-2; 10 nucleotides align to TRBD2. The V gene end was trimmed by 7 bases and the J gene end by 7 bases; junction bases not matched to a gene: 12. Per germline, CDR1 SGHTA and CDR2 FQGNSA. The CDR3 is 16 residues long. The CDR3 sequence: CASILRLAGADGELFF. The CDR3 DNA follows: TGTGCCAGCATCCTTCGCCTAGCGGGAGCGGACGGGGAGCTGTTTTTT.

This rearrangement joins TRBV25-1 to TRBJ2-1; D is perhaps TRBD2 (6 bases). The CDR3 is made up of 19 amino acids. Germline CDR1 reads MGHDK; CDR2 reads SYGVNS. V was trimmed by 6 bases and J by 3 bases, leaving 27 bases between them. CDR3 in amino acids: CASSGMGLGGRTIYNEQFF. In nucleotides, the CDR3 is TGTGCCAGCAGCGGAATGGGGTTAGGAGGGAGGACTATCTACAATGAGCAGTTCTTC.

This clonotype was counted many times. CDR3 sequence reads: CSARVRGMVHTDTQYF. CDR3 coding DNA: TGCAGTGCTAGAGTAAGGGGGATGGTGCACACAGATACGCAGTATTTT. The V gene is TRBV20-1, the J gene TRBJ2-3, with a weak D call TRBD1 (6 bases). V was cut by 1 base and J by 2 bases, with 16 bases left in between. Germline CDR1 DFQATT, CDR2 SNEGSKA (reference sequence). The CDR3 extends over 16 amino acids.

In its sample, this clonotype was seen once. The junction shows a germline mismatch at one end, possibly a read error. The chain employs TRBV27 and TRBJ1-2, with D tentatively TRBD1 (5 bases). Germline assignment: CDR1 MNHEY and CDR2 SMNVEV (reference sequence). The CDR3 runs to 13 residues. DNA of the CDR3: TGTGTCAGCAGTTTGTCGGGGGACTATGGCTACACCTTC. Its translation is CVSSLSGDYGYTF.

The rearrangement uses TRBV9 and TRBJ2-5; a weak D match, TRBD2 (5 bases). This CDR3 is 16 amino acids long. The V and J ends lost 3 bases and 1 base respectively, with 16 bases between them. Germline V gene data show CDR1 as SGDLS and CDR2 as YYNGEE. CDR3 DNA sequence: TGTGCCAGCAGCGGCCCCTCATCCGGGGTCCAAGAGACCCAGTACTTC. Translation: CASSGPSSGVQETQYF.

This clonotype was seen only a few times. This rearrangement joins TRBV20-1 to TRBJ2-4, with D perhaps TRBD1 or TRBD2 (6 bases each). TRBJ2-7 matches the DNA end more closely, so the J call is doubtful. CDR3 length: 13 amino acids. Germline loops: CDR1 DFQATT, CDR2 SNEGSKA (reference sequence). CDR3 coding DNA: TGCAGTGCTCCCCAACTTGGGGGGCGCGAGCAGTACTTC. Translated: CSAPQLGGREQYF.

This clonotype was found a few times. The rearrangement uses TRBV2 and TRBJ2-5; TRBD1 matches 8 bases. The CDR3 covers 12 residues. Trimming at V came to 7 bases and at J to 5 bases, leaving 3 bases not matched to a gene. Germline values: CDR1 SNHLY, CDR2 FYNNEI. DNA of the CDR3: TGTGCCAGCACCAGACAGGGGGAGACCCAGTACTTC. This codes for CASTRQGETQYF.

This chain joins TRBV3-1 and TRBJ2-7; D may correspond to TRBD1 or TRBD2 (5 bases each). CDR1 and CDR2 (germline): LGHDT, YNNKEL (reference sequence). The CDR3 is made up of 14 amino acids. Between the trimmed V and J ends, which lost 5 bases and 5 bases, there was a span of 16 bases. The CDR3 loop is CASSADYGADEQYF. The CDR3 bases are TGTGCCAGCAGCGCCGACTACGGGGCTGACGAGCAGTACTTC.

In this sample, this clonotype turned up a few times. The CDR3 coding sequence is TGTGCCAGCAGCGTTAGAGGTCAGGGGGTAGTAACAGATACGCAGTATTTT. Translated, it gives CASSVRGQGVVTDTQYF. The chain joins TRBV21-1 to TRBJ2-3; TRBD1 was called by the table and not checked on the DNA. TRBV21-1 counts as a pseudogene. This CDR3 has 17 amino acids.

The chain couples TRBV3-1 to TRBJ2-2; D remains unclear. Germline V gives CDR1 LGHDT, CDR2 YNNKEL (reference sequence). This CDR3 region has 13 residues. V gave up 6 bases and J gave up 6 bases, with 11 bases separating them. CDR3 in DNA: TGTGCCAGCAGTCCCCATGAGGCCGGGGAGCTGTTTTTT. Amino acids: CASSPHEAGELFF.

CDR3 in DNA: TGTGCCAGCAGCCATACGCGGGAGGGGGTCGGCGAGCAGTTCTTC. Amino acids: CASSHTREGVGEQFF. This rearrangement joins TRBV4-2 to TRBJ2-1, with 9 bases fitting TRBD2. V was clipped by 3 bases and J by 10 bases; unmatched bases: 10. Germline CDR1 reads LGHNA; CDR2 reads YNFKEQ. The CDR3 consists of 15 residues.

The rearrangement joins TRBV10-3 to TRBJ1-2, with D perhaps matching TRBD1 (5 bases). The CDR3 spans 12 residues. Deletions cut 4 bases from V and 4 bases from J, with 7 bases between. CDR1 is ENHRY, CDR2 SYGVKD, per germline. This chain's CDR3 is CAISGGLYGYTF. The CDR3 DNA reads TGTGCCATCAGTGGGGGACTCTATGGCTACACCTTC.

On this clonotype itself: A junction boundary mismatches the germline segment, possibly from a read error. CDR3 bases: TGCAGTGCTAGGGAAACCAGCGGGAGGGCGGAGACCCGGTACTTC. Translating it yields CSARETSGRAETRYF. The V call is TRBV20-1, the J call TRBJ2-5, with 10 bases lining up with TRBD2. This CDR3 region has 15 residues. CDR1 DFQATT and CDR2 SNEGSKA come from the germline V gene (reference sequence).

The chain is built from TRBV14 and TRBJ2-6; D might be TRBD1 (5 bases). The CDR3 is 21 residues long. CDR1 and CDR2 (germline): SGHDN, FVKESK. V was shortened by 0 bases and J by 0 bases, with 21 bases between the two germline ends. The CDR3 reads CASSQDAYTDRTSSGANVLTF. The CDR3 nucleotides are TGTGCCAGCAGCCAAGACGCGTATACAGACAGAACAAGCTCTGGGGCCAACGTCCTGACTTTC.

This clonotype was recorded a few times. The chain employs TRBV28 and TRBJ2-3; D possibly matches TRBD1 or TRBD2 (5 bases each). V lost 7 bases to trimming and J lost 3 bases, with 26 bases between them. Germline V gene lookup returns CDR1 MDHEN and CDR2 SYDVKM. CDR3 length: 18 residues. CDR3 sequence: CASTTTWGGGKETDTQYF. DNA for the CDR3: TGTGCCAGCACCACAACGTGGGGCGGAGGAAAAGAGACAGATACGCAGTATTTT. The full variable domain, completed using reference TRBV28 and TRBJ2-3, is DVKVTQSSRYLVKRTGEKVFLECVQDMDHENMFWYRQDPGLGLRLIYFSYDVKMKEKGDIPEGYSVSREKKERFSLILESASTNQTSMYLCASTTTWGGGKETDTQYFGPGTRLTVL.

The chain combines TRBV7-9 with TRBJ2-5; 9 bases align to TRBD1. This CDR3 is 16 amino acids long. The V gene's germline CDR1 is SEHNR and CDR2 FQNEAQ (reference sequence). With 4 bases clipped from V and 5 bases from J, the junction kept 11 bases outside the gene matches. The DNA for the CDR3 is TGTGCCAGCAGCTCCCTGGGGGGGACAGGGTCGGAGACCCAGTACTTC. It yields the protein CASSSLGGTGSETQYF.

The chain employs TRBV2 and TRBJ1-5; 7 bases map to TRBD1. With V trimmed by 7 bases and J by 5 bases, 8 bases remained unmatched. The CDR3 extends over 14 amino acids. Germline values: CDR1 SNHLY, CDR2 FYNNEI. The CDR3 DNA sequence: TGTGCCAGCAACCGACAGGGTCAGGATCAGCCCCAGCATTTT. It is translated as CASNRQGQDQPQHF.

The sample holds a few counts of this clonotype. The chain is built from TRBV28 and TRBJ2-5; D is perhaps TRBD2 (6 bases). The V gene's germline CDR1 is MDHEN and CDR2 SYDVKM. This CDR3 is 16 amino acids long. V was pared by 2 bases and J by 5 bases, with 18 bases between. The DNA of the CDR3 is TGTGCCAGCAGTTTAGCCGCAGCGGGCGCGAGGGAGACCCAGTACTTC. This gives the protein CASSLAAAGARETQYF. The full variable domain, its missing parts supplied by reference TRBV28 and TRBJ2-5, is DVKVTQSSRYLVKRTGEKVFLECVQDMDHENMFWYRQDPGLGLRLIYFSYDVKMKEKGDIPEGYSVSREKKERFSLILESASTNQTSMYLCASSLAAAGARETQYFGPGTRLLVL.

The chain uses TRBV7-2 and TRBJ2-1; D is ambiguous. Germline CDR1 SGHTA, CDR2 FQGNSA. Trimming stripped 1 base from V and 6 bases from J, with 10 bases between. The CDR3 runs to 14 residues. The CDR3 DNA sequence: TGTGCCAGCAGCTTAGGGGGTCGGATCAATGAGCAGTTCTTC. Encoded protein: CASSLGGRINEQFF.

V gene TRBV10-3 combines with J gene TRBJ2-5; possibly TRBD2 for D (5 bases). The end of the DNA aligns better with TRBJ2-7, so the J call may be wrong. The V gene's germline CDR1 is ENHRY and CDR2 SYGVKD. The CDR3 consists of 11 residues. The CDR3 DNA reads TGTGCCAGCATGGGGAGCTACGAGCAGTACTTC. Encoded protein: CASMGSYEQYF.

This clonotype was counted a few times. The chain joins TRBV20-1 to TRBJ1-6; D might be TRBD1 (6 bases). Trimming took off 5 bases at V and 4 bases at J, with 9 bases between the two ends. Germline V gene lookup returns CDR1 DFQATT and CDR2 SNEGSKA (reference sequence). The CDR3 is made up of 13 amino acids. The CDR3 here is CSAETGYNSPLHF. DNA of the CDR3: TGCAGTGCTGAAACAGGGTATAATTCACCCCTCCACTTT.

This clonotype showed up just a few times. The chain is built from TRBV6-5 and TRBJ1-2; D possibly corresponds to TRBD1 (5 bases). The germline CDR1 and CDR2 sequences are MNHEY and SVGAGI. The CDR3 extends over 15 amino acids. The ends were cut back, 2 bases at V and 3 bases at J, with 13 bases in the middle. CDR3 residues: CASSYLIGTHYGYTF. CDR3 DNA: TGTGCCAGCAGTTACCTAATAGGGACTCACTATGGCTACACCTTC.

This clonotype was recorded many times. This sequence joins TRBV6-5 and TRBJ2-7, with TRBD1 matching 8 bases. Germline loops: CDR1 MNHEY, CDR2 SVGAGI. V lost 4 bases and J lost 3; bases outside the gene matches: 5. The CDR3 consists of 14 residues. The CDR3 sequence: CASSWTGHLYEQYF. CDR3 bases: TGTGCCAGCAGTTGGACAGGGCACCTCTACGAGCAGTACTTC.

The rearrangement joins TRBV10-1 to TRBJ2-5, with TRBD1 as a possible D gene (6 bases). The CDR3 covers 13 residues. Germline V CDR1 and CDR2: WNHNN, SYGVQD (reference sequence). The ends were cut back, 6 bases at V and 5 bases at J, with 13 bases in the middle. As DNA, the CDR3 is TGCGCCAGCAGCCGGGACATAGGGGAGACCCAGTACTTC. This gives the protein CASSRDIGETQYF.

This chain connects TRBV20-1 to TRBJ2-1; D not resolved. The CDR3 length is 14 residues. V was cut by 6 bases and J by 5 bases, with 17 bases left in between. Germline values: CDR1 DFQATT, CDR2 SNEGSKA (reference sequence). The chain's CDR3 is CSAINIRLDNEQFF. CDR3 DNA: TGCAGTGCCATCAATATCCGCTTGGACAATGAGCAGTTCTTC.

This clonotype has just a few counts. This sequence joins TRBV30 and TRBJ2-4; no clear D. With 0 bases removed from V and 8 bases from J, the gap between germline ends came to 17 bases. The CDR3 runs 15 residues. In germline, CDR1 is GTSNPN, CDR2 SVGIG (reference sequence). The CDR3 DNA reads TGTGCCTGGAGTGTCGGTGCGGCTTTGGTGGACATTCAGTACTTC. Protein product: CAWSVGAALVDIQYF.